These 11 T cell receptor beta chains share one sample of origin, sequenced in a study of shared clonotypes between healthy human individuals. The assay was immunoSEQ multiplex PCR, and TCRdb's table has in-frame clones only and misses some. The sample contains approximately 1,000,000 clones, more than 75% of which appear only once. The source material was memory CD4+ T cells from PBMCs. Subset noted: CD45RA-negative fraction. The receptors come from a man younger than 30 in good health. Some clones in this sample may be carry-over from other donors' samples.

A remark on this clone: The sample contains more than one DNA sequence encoding this CDR3. The rearrangement links TRBV7-9 to TRBJ2-3; no clear D. From germline, CDR1 is SEHNR and CDR2 FQNEAQ (reference sequence). This CDR3 region has 13 residues. Trimming cost V 1 base and J 1 base, with 3 bases left between them. The CDR3 DNA follows: TGTGCCAGCAGCTTAGGGGGCACAGATACGCAGTATTTT. Residues: CASSLGGTDTQYF.

This clone came up a few times. The chain recombines TRBV11-2 with TRBJ2-7, with D possibly matching TRBD1 (5 bases). Trimming pared 2 bases from V and 0 bases from J, leaving 14 bases between. In germline, CDR1 is SGHAT, CDR2 FQNNGV. The CDR3 sequence is 16 residues long. CDR3 protein: CASSLKRQTLSYEQYF. CDR3 in DNA: TGTGCCAGCAGCTTAAAGAGACAGACACTCTCCTACGAGCAGTACTTC.

In this sample, this clone turned up a few times. The chain joins TRBV5-4 to TRBJ2-2, with TRBD2 as a possible D gene (6 bases). V lost 7 bases and J lost 6, with 10 bases in between. The CDR3 totals 12 residues. In germline, CDR1 is SGHNT, CDR2 YYREEE (reference sequence). The CDR3 sequence: CASHWGAGELFF. The CDR3 DNA reads TGTGCCAGCCACTGGGGGGCCGGGGAGCTGTTTTTT.

The chain carries TRBV11-2 and TRBJ2-3; TRBD1 might be the D (6 bases). Germline V lookup: CDR1 SGHAT, CDR2 FQNNGV. The V end lost 5 bases, the J end lost 8 bases, and 14 bases lay between the germline ends. The CDR3 runs 13 residues. The CDR3 region is CASSPTPGVTQYF. The CDR3 nucleotides are TGTGCCAGCAGCCCAACCCCAGGGGTTACGCAGTATTTT.

On this clone: Other DNA sequences in the same sample also yield this CDR3. The chain combines TRBV29-1 with TRBJ2-2; tentatively, D is TRBD2 (5 bases). Germline loops: CDR1 SQVTM, CDR2 ANQGSEA. The V end lost 4 bases, the J end lost 5 bases, and 5 bases lay between the germline ends. The CDR3 is made up of 11 amino acids. The CDR3 DNA sequence: TGCAGCGTTGCGGGGACCGGGGAGCTGTTTTTT. Protein product: CSVAGTGELFF.

V gene TRBV6-1 combines with J gene TRBJ1-1; a possible D gene is TRBD1 (5 bases). V was clipped by 3 bases and J by 1 base, with 6 bases between them. Per germline, CDR1 MNHNS and CDR2 SASEGT. The CDR3 runs to 13 residues. CDR3 in amino acids: CASSETANTEAFF. The CDR3 bases are TGTGCCAGCAGTGAGACAGCGAACACTGAAGCTTTCTTT.

This clone was counted only a few times. The V call is TRBV5-1, the J call TRBJ2-3, with D perhaps TRBD1 or TRBD2 (5 bases each). Germline values: CDR1 SGHRS, CDR2 YFSETQ. The CDR3 loop spans 13 amino acids. The V and J ends lost 5 bases and 3 bases respectively, with 10 bases between them. This chain's CDR3 is CASRAGATDTQYF. The CDR3, as DNA: TGCGCCAGCAGGGCCGGGGCAACAGATACGCAGTATTTT.

The chain carries TRBV28 and TRBJ2-1, with no clear D. The CDR3 is 14 residues long. CDR1 and CDR2 (germline): MDHEN, SYDVKM. Deletions cut 4 bases from V and 10 bases from J, with 17 bases between. Here the CDR3 reads CASSSSDVGSEQFF. The CDR3 nucleotides read TGTGCCAGCAGTTCCTCCGATGTGGGCTCGGAGCAGTTCTTC.

This clone was counted a few times. The rearrangement uses TRBV7-2 and TRBJ2-3, with D perhaps TRBD1 (6 bases). The CDR3 is made up of 14 amino acids. The germline gives CDR1 SGHTA, CDR2 FQGNSA. V was shortened by 7 bases and J by 2 bases, with 13 bases between the two germline ends. The CDR3 nucleotides read TGTGCCAGCAAGATGGACAGACCCACAGATACGCAGTATTTT. Protein: CASKMDRPTDTQYF.

The chain links TRBV28 to TRBJ2-7; 11 nucleotides match TRBD1. This CDR3 is 16 amino acids long. Per the germline V gene, CDR1 is MDHEN and CDR2 is SYDVKM. Trimming removed 5 bases from V and 2 bases from J; junction bases left unmatched: 8. CDR3 region: CASSPLGTGGTYEQYF. CDR3 nucleotides: TGTGCCAGCAGTCCACTAGGGACAGGGGGTACCTACGAGCAGTACTTC.

This sequence joins TRBV6-5 and TRBJ2-2, with unresolved D. The germline CDR1 and CDR2 sequences are MNHEY and SVGAGI. V was shortened by 7 bases and J by 4 bases, with 16 bases between the two germline ends. CDR3 length: 15 amino acids. In DNA form, the CDR3 reads TGTGCCAGCAAGCCTGTCACCCCTGGCACCGGGGAGCTGTTTTTT. Residues: CASKPVTPGTGELFF.